These 5 T cell receptor beta chains were all obtained from the same sample, sequenced in a study of CD8+CD57+ T cells in acquired aplastic anemia. Genomic DNA provided the template from which TCR beta VDJ and CDR3 profiles were obtained. TCRdb reprocessed the reads with MiXCR, giving one entry per CDR3 protein. This table holds around 200,000 distinct CDR3 sequences, roughly 50% found once. An expansion of CD8+CD57+ cells by flow cytometry had been shown in patients chosen for sequencing. Material: sorted CD4+, CD8+, or CD8+CD57+ T cells (not recorded which) from PBMCs. The receptors come from a human donor with aplastic anemia.

This clonotype was found a few times. V and J are TRBV6-6 and TRBJ1-5; possible D gene TRBD1, 6 bases. V shed 2 bases and J shed 7 bases, with 9 bases lying between them. This CDR3 region has 13 residues. Germline V CDR1 and CDR2: MNHNY, SVGAGI (reference sequence). The CDR3 here is CASSYRGGQPQHF. The DNA for the CDR3 is TGTGCCAGCAGTTACCGGGGGGGCCAGCCCCAGCATTTT.

This clonotype was counted at least ten times. The J gene is TRBJ2-3, the V gene TRBV19; D is perhaps TRBD1 (5 bases). The V and J ends lost 9 bases and 2 bases respectively, with 12 bases between them. Germline V gene data show CDR1 as LNHDA and CDR2 as SQIVND (reference sequence). The CDR3 is made up of 13 amino acids. CDR3 sequence: CASFDSFTDTQYF. CDR3 nucleotides: TGTGCCAGCTTCGACAGTTTCACAGATACGCAGTATTTT.

This chain joins TRBV10-3 and TRBJ2-7, with D perhaps assigned TRBD1 or TRBD2 (6 bases each). Trimming took off 5 bases at V and 2 bases at J, with 22 bases between the two ends. Germline V gives CDR1 ENHRY, CDR2 SYGVKD. The CDR3 covers 17 residues. CDR3 region: CAISSDRGPRDPYEQYF. The DNA for the CDR3 is TGTGCCATCAGTTCGGATCGGGGGCCCAGAGATCCCTACGAGCAGTACTTC.

The sample holds many counts of this clonotype. The chain joins TRBV28 to TRBJ1-6; D may be TRBD1 (6 bases). The CDR3 extends over 15 amino acids. Germline V gives CDR1 MDHEN, CDR2 SYDVKM. V lost 8 bases to trimming and J lost 5 bases, with 16 bases between them. CDR3 in amino acids: CASLGSQGHNSPLHF. DNA of the CDR3: TGTGCCAGCCTTGGGTCACAGGGCCATAATTCACCCCTCCACTTT. Complete variable domain (other parts from reference TRBV28 and TRBJ1-6): DVKVTQSSRYLVKRTGEKVFLECVQDMDHENMFWYRQDPGLGLRLIYFSYDVKMKEKGDIPEGYSVSREKKERFSLILESASTNQTSMYLCASLGSQGHNSPLHFGNGTRLTVT.

There are many counts of this clonotype. This chain joins TRBV19 and TRBJ1-5; D unclear. V gave up 5 bases and J gave up 2 bases, with 19 bases separating them. Germline CDR1 and CDR2: LNHDA and SQIVND (reference sequence). The CDR3 loop spans 17 amino acids. The CDR3: CASSQWQDRWGNQPQHF. The CDR3 DNA reads TGTGCCAGTAGTCAGTGGCAGGACCGGTGGGGCAATCAGCCCCAGCATTTT.